The rows below give T cell receptor beta chains drawn from one sample of a study of a mutant IDH1 vaccine in newly diagnosed glioma. This table comes from immunoSEQ multiplex PCR, and its TCRdb copy is limited to in-frame clones, with some not included. There are 60,000 or so clones in the sample; around 84% occur only once, and less than 5% lies in the top ten. The antigens for these receptors are not known. The material sequenced was PBMCs, taken from a glioma patient whose treatment included an IDH1 peptide vaccine. These receptors were taken from a man aged 25-45 years with glioma. Both conserved end residues are part of each CDR3. Each record gives: clone size, CDR3 length, J gene, V gene, D gene, CDR3 DNA, CDR3 protein. The D gene is left open where the match is weak. The size field is filled for only some rows; it gives once, few, many or a size class.

>NA|16|TRBJ2-7|TRBV27|TRBD1
TGTGCCTTCCGCGTGGGGACAGGGGAGAAGAACTACGAGCAGTACTTC
CAFRVGTGEKNYEQYF
>once|15|TRBJ1-5|TRBV18|TRBD1
TGTGCCAGCTCCCCGCTCCGGGACAGGGTTCAGCCCCAGCATTTT
CASSPLRDRVQPQHF
>NA|16|TRBJ2-6|TRBV11-2|NA
TGTGCCAGCAGCTTAGGTAGTGGGTCTGGGGCCAACGTCCTGACTTTC
CASSLGSGSGANVLTF
>NA|14|TRBJ2-2|TRBV5-8|NA
TGTGCCAGCAGCCTTAGGTCAGTCACCGGGGAGCTGTTTTTT
CASSLRSVTGELFF
>NA|16|TRBJ1-1|TRBV5-4|NA
TGTGCCAGCAGCTTGGCCGGGGGCTTCAGGAACACTGAAGCTTTCTTT
CASSLAGGFRNTEAFF
>NA|13|TRBJ2-2|TRBV5-1|NA
TGCGCCAGCAGCAGGTGGGACACCGGGGAGCTGTTTTTT
CASSRWDTGELFF
>NA|15|TRBJ1-2|TRBV18|NA
TGTGCCAGCTCCAGGGGCGGGGGCGCTGGCTATGGCTACACCTTC
CASSRGGGAGYGYTF
>NA|16|TRBJ2-5|TRBV28|NA
TGTGCCAGCAGTACGCATACCCGTGGGGCCGGGGAGACCCAGTACTTC
CASSTHTRGAGETQYF
>NA|14|TRBJ1-1|TRBV9|NA
TGTGCCAGCAGCGTAGCGTCTTCGGGAGCTGAAGCTTTCTTT
CASSVASSGAEAFF
>NA|13|TRBJ2-7|TRBV5-6|NA
TGTGCCAGCAGCTTTTACAGAGCCTACGAGCAGTACTTC
CASSFYRAYEQYF
>once|14|TRBJ2-7|TRBV19|NA
TGTGCCAGTAGTACTGGCGGAGTTGCCTACGAGCAGTACTTC
CASSTGGVAYEQYF
>NA|17|TRBJ1-1|TRBV4-1|TRBD1
TGCGCCAGCAGCCAAGGAGGGACAGGGGGCGCCTACACTGAAGCTTTCTTT
CASSQGGTGGAYTEAFF
>NA|19|TRBJ2-6|TRBV5-1|TRBD1
TGCGCCACCTGCCGGGGACAGCTTCTCCCGGGTACTGGGGCCAACGTCCTGACTTTC
CATCRGQLLPGTGANVLTF
>NA|16|TRBJ1-1|TRBV28|NA
TGTGCCAGCAGTTTTTTAGGATCTAAAGTGAACACTGAAGCTTTCTTT
CASSFLGSKVNTEAFF
>few|15|TRBJ2-5|TRBV7-2|TRBD2
TGTGCCAGCAGCCGCGGGGGGGCAGGGCAAGAGACCCAGTACTTC
CASSRGGAGQETQYF
>few|15|TRBJ1-1|TRBV12-5|NA
TGTGCTAGTGCCCCGGATGTGAGAATGAACACTGAAGCTTTCTTT
CASAPDVRMNTEAFF